Each of the 18 T cell receptor beta chains below was sequenced from the same sample in a study of T cell responses to AZD1222 COVID-19 vaccine. Profiling relied on immunoSEQ multiplex PCR, and the TCRdb table lists in-frame clones only, not all of them. Here the sample spans over 120,000 clones, around 92% being singletons. The specimen comprised peripheral blood, sampled 28 days after the second AZD1222 dose. The receptors stem from an adult who received the AZD1222 COVID-19 vaccine.

This chain uses TRBV28 with TRBJ2-7; D gene ambiguous. The germline V and J ends were trimmed by 7 bases and 1 base, with 8 bases remaining between them. There are 12 residues in the CDR3. Per germline, CDR1 MDHEN and CDR2 SYDVKM. The CDR3 protein is CASTQASYEQYF. The CDR3 DNA follows: TGTGCCAGCACTCAGGCGTCCTACGAGCAGTACTTC.

V gene TRBV24-1 combines with J gene TRBJ1-1; TRBD1 might be the D (5 bases). This CDR3 comprises 14 residues. Germline CDR1 and CDR2: KGHDR and SFDVKD. Trimming stripped 5 bases from V and 1 base from J, with 10 bases between. The CDR3 nucleotides read TGTGCCACCAGTGGGGCAGGGCCGAACACTGAAGCTTTCTTT. Protein sequence: CATSGAGPNTEAFF.

This chain links TRBV11-3 with TRBJ2-7; no firm D call. Per germline, CDR1 SGHNT and CDR2 YENEEA. Trimming shortened V by 3 bases and J by 1 base, and 7 bases separated the two germline ends. CDR3 length equals 13 residues. CDR3 region: CASSFDASYEQYF. The CDR3, as DNA: TGTGCCAGCAGCTTTGATGCTTCCTACGAGCAGTACTTC.

The genes are TRBV28 and TRBJ1-6; 7 bases agree with TRBD1. CDR1 and CDR2 from the germline V gene are MDHEN and SYDVKM. This CDR3 region has 14 residues. V was pared by 7 bases and J by 6 bases, with 6 bases of the junction left unmatched. Here the CDR3 DNA reads TGTGCCAGCACCAGGGGGACAGCTAATTCACCCCTCCACTTT. It encodes CASTRGTANSPLHF.

The chain couples TRBV5-1 to TRBJ1-1, with no clear D. With 0 bases removed from V and 7 bases from J, the gap between germline ends came to 10 bases. The CDR3 has 13 amino acids. Per germline, CDR1 SGHRS and CDR2 YFSETQ. DNA for the CDR3: TGCGCCAGCAGCTTGGAAGGGTACGTTGAAGCTTTCTTT. This encodes CASSLEGYVEAFF.

The chain couples TRBV5-1 to TRBJ2-1, with TRBD2 identical over 13 bases. Germline loops: CDR1 SGHRS, CDR2 YFSETQ. The V gene end was trimmed by 2 bases and the J gene end by 5 bases; junction bases not matched to a gene: 4. The CDR3 totals 16 residues. The CDR3 loop reads CASSFRTSGGNNEQFF. CDR3 bases: TGCGCCAGCAGCTTCCGGACTAGCGGGGGCAACAATGAGCAGTTCTTC.

The chain employs TRBV25-1 and TRBJ2-4; no firm D call. With 1 base removed from V and 0 bases from J, the gap between germline ends came to 13 bases. The CDR3 totals 17 residues. The germline V gene has CDR1 MGHDK and CDR2 SYGVNS. The CDR3 nucleotides read TGTGCCAGCAGTGAATCTAGTTGGGGTCTAGCCAAAAACATTCAGTACTTC. Translating it yields CASSESSWGLAKNIQYF. Using reference TRBV25-1 and TRBJ2-4 for the parts outside the CDR3, the full variable domain is EADIYQTPRYLVIGTGKKITLECSQTMGHDKMYWYQQDPGMELHLIHYSYGVNSTEKGDLSSESTVSRIRTEHFPLTLESARPSHTSQYLCASSESSWGLAKNIQYFGAGTRLSVL.

For this clone: The junction shows a germline mismatch at one end, possibly a read error. The chain is built from TRBV9 and TRBJ1-4; 7 nucleotides align to TRBD1. Germline CDR1 reads SGDLS; CDR2 reads YYNGEE. The CDR3 covers 14 residues. The CDR3 DNA reads as TGTGCCAGCAGCGTAGACAGGGGTAATGAAAAGCTGTTTTTT. This translates into CASSVDRGNEKLFF.

Only one count was recorded for this clone. The rearrangement joins TRBV7-9 to TRBJ1-1; D unresolved. This CDR3 is 15 amino acids long. The V end was cut by 0 bases, the J end by 5 bases, with 13 bases between. Germline V lookup: CDR1 SEHNR, CDR2 FQNEAQ (reference sequence). The CDR3 loop is CASSLASGQSTEAFF. The CDR3 DNA sequence: TGTGCCAGCAGCTTAGCTAGCGGGCAAAGTACTGAAGCTTTCTTT.

The rearrangement joins TRBV11-2 to TRBJ2-2, with TRBD1 matching 7 bases. CDR1 SGHAT and CDR2 FQNNGV come from the germline V gene. V gave up 5 bases and J gave up 0 bases; unmatched junction bases: 6. CDR3 length equals 16 residues. The CDR3 nucleotides are TGTGCCAGCAGCATGGACAGGCTCCCGAACACCGGGGAGCTGTTTTTT. Its translation: CASSMDRLPNTGELFF.

The rearrangement links TRBV7-6 to TRBJ1-4, with D possibly matching TRBD1 (5 bases). From germline, CDR1 is SGHVS and CDR2 FNYEAQ. The CDR3 totals 16 residues. The ends were cut back, 0 bases at V and 2 bases at J, with 10 bases in the middle. CDR3 coding DNA: TGTGCCAGCAGCTTAGCGCTTGGGGGGACTAATGAAAAACTGTTTTTT. Encoded protein: CASSLALGGTNEKLFF.

The rearrangement uses TRBV4-3 and TRBJ2-2; D unresolved. CDR1 and CDR2 (germline): LGHNA, YSLEER. The V end was cut by 4 bases, the J end by 5 bases, with 8 bases between. The CDR3 sequence is 13 residues long. CDR3 loop: CASSPGWTGELFF. In DNA form, the CDR3 reads TGCGCCAGCAGCCCCGGGTGGACCGGGGAGCTGTTTTTT.

The sample holds one count of this clone. The rearrangement links TRBV3-1 (or the pseudogene TRBV3-2) to TRBJ2-7, with a weak D call TRBD2 (6 bases). V was shortened by 5 bases and J by 2 bases, with 19 bases between the two germline ends. CDR3 length: 16 residues. CDR1 and CDR2 (germline): LGHDT, YNNKEL (reference sequence). CDR3 coding DNA: TGTGCCAGCAGCTCGTCGGACTCGACTAGAACCTACGAGCAGTACTTC. It yields the protein CASSSSDSTRTYEQYF.

As concerns this clone: Germline is not matched at one junction end, which may reflect a read error. As DNA, the CDR3 is TGTGCCAGCAGGGAAGGGCAGGTGAGGTGGGAGACCCAGTACTTC. The encoded protein is CASREGQVRWETQYF. The chain recombines TRBV6-1 with TRBJ2-5; unclear D gene. The germline V gene has CDR1 MNHNS and CDR2 SASEGT. The CDR3 loop spans 15 amino acids.

This sequence joins TRBV13 and TRBJ1-6; the D is unclear. Trimming pared 4 bases from V and 10 bases from J, leaving 5 bases between. The CDR3 covers 11 residues. Germline CDR1 reads PRHDT; CDR2 reads FYEKMQ (reference sequence). Here the CDR3 DNA reads TGTGCCAGCAGCTCGGGGTCACCCCTCCACTTT. As protein: CASSSGSPLHF.

The chain combines TRBV7-2 with TRBJ1-1, with a tentative D call TRBD1 (6 bases). Germline V gives CDR1 SGHTA, CDR2 FQGNSA. The CDR3 is made up of 14 amino acids. Trimming removed 5 bases from V and 0 bases from J, with 10 bases in between. CDR3 coding DNA: TGTGCCAGCAGCCTGACAGGAATGAACACTGAAGCTTTCTTT. It yields the protein CASSLTGMNTEAFF.

The chain carries TRBV20-1 and TRBJ1-6; D gene ambiguous. This CDR3 has 11 residues. The germline CDR1 and CDR2 sequences are DFQATT and SNEGSKA (reference sequence). The V end was cut by 5 bases, the J end by 14 bases, with 13 bases between. The CDR3 DNA is TGCAGTGCTGACCCTGTGGCTACCCTCCACTTT. Encoded protein: CSADPVATLHF.

This chain connects TRBV18 to TRBJ1-4, with D tentatively TRBD1 (5 bases). Trimming took 1 base from V and 5 from J, leaving 8 bases between them. Germline CDR1 KGHSH, CDR2 LQKENI. The CDR3 has 14 residues. CDR3: CASSPQRGNEKLFF. CDR3 in DNA: TGTGCCAGCTCACCACAAAGGGGCAATGAAAAACTGTTTTTT.